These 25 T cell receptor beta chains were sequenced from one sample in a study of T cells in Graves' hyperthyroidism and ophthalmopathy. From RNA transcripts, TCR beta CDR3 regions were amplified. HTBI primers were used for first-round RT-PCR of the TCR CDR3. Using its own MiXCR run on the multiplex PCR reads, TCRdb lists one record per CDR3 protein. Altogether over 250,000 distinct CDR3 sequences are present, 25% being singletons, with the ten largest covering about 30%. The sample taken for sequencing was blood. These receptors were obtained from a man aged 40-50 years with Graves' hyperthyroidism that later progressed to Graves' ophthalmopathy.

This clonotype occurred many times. The CDR3 nucleotides read TGTGCCTGGAGTCTAGAGACTTATGGCTACACCTTC. Its translation: CAWSLETYGYTF. The genes are TRBV30 and TRBJ1-2; no clear D gene. The V gene's germline CDR1 is GTSNPN and CDR2 SVGIG (reference sequence). This CDR3 comprises 12 residues. Trimming took off 2 bases at V and 5 bases at J, with 9 bases between the two ends.

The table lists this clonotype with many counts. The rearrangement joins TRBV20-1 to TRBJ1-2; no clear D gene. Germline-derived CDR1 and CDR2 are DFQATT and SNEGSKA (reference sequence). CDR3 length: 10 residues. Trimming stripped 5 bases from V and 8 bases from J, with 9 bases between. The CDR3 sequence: CSAWKEGYTF. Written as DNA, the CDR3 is TGCAGTGCTTGGAAAGAGGGCTACACCTTC.

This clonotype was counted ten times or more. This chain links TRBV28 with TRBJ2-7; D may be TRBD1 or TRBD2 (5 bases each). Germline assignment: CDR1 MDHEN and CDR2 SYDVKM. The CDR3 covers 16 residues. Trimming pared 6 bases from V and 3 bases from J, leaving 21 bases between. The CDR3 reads CASRLPGLQANYEQYF. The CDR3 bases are TGTGCCAGCAGGTTGCCGGGGCTACAGGCAAACTACGAGCAGTACTTC. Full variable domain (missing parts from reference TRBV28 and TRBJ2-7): DVKVTQSSRYLVKRTGEKVFLECVQDMDHENMFWYRQDPGLGLRLIYFSYDVKMKEKGDIPEGYSVSREKKERFSLILESASTNQTSMYLCASRLPGLQANYEQYFGPGTRLTVT.

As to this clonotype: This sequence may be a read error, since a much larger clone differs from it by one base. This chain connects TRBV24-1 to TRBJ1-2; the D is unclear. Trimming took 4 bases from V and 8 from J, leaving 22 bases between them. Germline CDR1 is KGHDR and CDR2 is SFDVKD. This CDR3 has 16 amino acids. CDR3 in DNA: TGTGCCACCAGTGAGGATACCGTGTACGACCAAGTGGGCTACACCTTC. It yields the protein CATSEDTVYDQVGYTF.

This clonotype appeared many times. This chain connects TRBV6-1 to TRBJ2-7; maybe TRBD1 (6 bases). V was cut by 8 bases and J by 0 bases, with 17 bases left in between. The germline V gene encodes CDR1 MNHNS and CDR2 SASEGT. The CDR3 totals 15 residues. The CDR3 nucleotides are TGTGCCAGCTCCACAGGGCCTACTACCTCCTACGAGCAGTACTTC. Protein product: CASSTGPTTSYEQYF.

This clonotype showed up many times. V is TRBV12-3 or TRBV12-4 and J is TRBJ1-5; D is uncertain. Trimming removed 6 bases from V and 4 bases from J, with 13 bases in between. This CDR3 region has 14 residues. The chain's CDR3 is CASSNLRENQPQHF. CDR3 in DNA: TGTGCCAGCAGCAACCTGAGGGAGAATCAGCCCCAGCATTTT.

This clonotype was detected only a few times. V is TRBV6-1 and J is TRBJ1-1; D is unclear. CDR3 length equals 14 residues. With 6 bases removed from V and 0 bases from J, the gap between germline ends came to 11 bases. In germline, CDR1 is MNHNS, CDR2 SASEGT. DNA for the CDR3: TGTGCCAGCAGACCTTCGACGGTGAACACTGAAGCTTTCTTT. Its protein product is CASRPSTVNTEAFF.

The CDR3 sequence is CASSYGPGVGETQYF. CDR3 in DNA: TGTGCCAGCAGTTACGGCCCGGGAGTAGGGGAGACCCAGTACTTC. The chain couples TRBV6-5 to TRBJ2-5; a possible D gene is TRBD2 (6 bases). The V end lost 2 bases, the J end lost 5 bases, and 15 bases lay between the germline ends. Germline lookup yields CDR1 MNHEY and CDR2 SVGAGI. The CDR3 extends over 15 amino acids.

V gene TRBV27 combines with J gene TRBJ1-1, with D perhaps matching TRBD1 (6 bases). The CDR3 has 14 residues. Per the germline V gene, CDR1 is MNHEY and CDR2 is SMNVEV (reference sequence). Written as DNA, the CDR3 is TGTGCTACCTCACTTGGGGGCCGGAGCACTGAAGCTTTCTTT. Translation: CATSLGGRSTEAFF.

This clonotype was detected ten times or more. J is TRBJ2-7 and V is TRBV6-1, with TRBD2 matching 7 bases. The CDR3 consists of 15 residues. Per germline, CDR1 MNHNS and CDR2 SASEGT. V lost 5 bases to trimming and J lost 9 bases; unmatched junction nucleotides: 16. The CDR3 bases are TGTGCCAGCAGTCCCCCGGGACTAACCTACGAATGGCAGTACTTC. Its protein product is CASSPPGLTYEWQYF.

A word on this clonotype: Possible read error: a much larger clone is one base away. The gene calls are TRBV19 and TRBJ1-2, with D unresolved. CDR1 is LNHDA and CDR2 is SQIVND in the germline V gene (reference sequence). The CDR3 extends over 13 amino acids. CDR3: CTSRKDGCYGYTF. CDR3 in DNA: TGTACCAGTAGAAAAGACGGATGCTATGGCTACACCTTC.

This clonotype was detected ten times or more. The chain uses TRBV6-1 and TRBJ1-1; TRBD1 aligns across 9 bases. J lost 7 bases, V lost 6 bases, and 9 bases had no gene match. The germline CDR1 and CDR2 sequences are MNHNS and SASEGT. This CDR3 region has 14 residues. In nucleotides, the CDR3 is TGTGCCAGCAGCCTAGACAGGGGGACAGTTGAAGCTTTCTTT. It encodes CASSLDRGTVEAFF.

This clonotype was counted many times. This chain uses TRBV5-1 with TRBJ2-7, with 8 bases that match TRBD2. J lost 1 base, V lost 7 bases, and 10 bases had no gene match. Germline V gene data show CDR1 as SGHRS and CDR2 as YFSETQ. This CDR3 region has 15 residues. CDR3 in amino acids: CASGPSASGSYEQYF. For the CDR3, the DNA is TGCGCCAGCGGGCCGTCGGCTAGCGGGTCCTACGAGCAGTACTTC.

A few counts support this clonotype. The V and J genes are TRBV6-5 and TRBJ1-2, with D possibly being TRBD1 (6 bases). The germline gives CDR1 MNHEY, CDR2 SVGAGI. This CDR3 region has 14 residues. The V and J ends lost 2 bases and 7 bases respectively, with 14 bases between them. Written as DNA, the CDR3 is TGTGCCAGCAGTTACGCGGGGGGCGGTGGTGGCTACACCTTC. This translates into CASSYAGGGGGYTF.

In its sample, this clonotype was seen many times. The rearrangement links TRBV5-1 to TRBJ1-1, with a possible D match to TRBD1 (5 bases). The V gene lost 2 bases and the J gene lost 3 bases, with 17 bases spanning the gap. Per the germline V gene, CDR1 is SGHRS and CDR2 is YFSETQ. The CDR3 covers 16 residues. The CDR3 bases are TGCGCCAGCAGCTTTCGTCCTGGGGGATTGGACACTGAAGCTTTCTTT. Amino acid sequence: CASSFRPGGLDTEAFF.

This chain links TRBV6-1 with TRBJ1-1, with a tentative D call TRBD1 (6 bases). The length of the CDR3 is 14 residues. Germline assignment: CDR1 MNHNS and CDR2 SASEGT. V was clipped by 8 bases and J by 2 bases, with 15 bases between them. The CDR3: CASWGHYDNTEAFF. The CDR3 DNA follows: TGTGCCAGCTGGGGACACTATGATAACACTGAAGCTTTCTTT.

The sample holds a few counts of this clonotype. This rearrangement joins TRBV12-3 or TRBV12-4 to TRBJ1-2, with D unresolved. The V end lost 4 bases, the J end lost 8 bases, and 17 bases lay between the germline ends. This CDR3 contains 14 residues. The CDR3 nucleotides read TGTGCCAGCAGTTCGGTCACCTCTCGGAAGGGCTACACCTTC. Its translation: CASSSVTSRKGYTF.

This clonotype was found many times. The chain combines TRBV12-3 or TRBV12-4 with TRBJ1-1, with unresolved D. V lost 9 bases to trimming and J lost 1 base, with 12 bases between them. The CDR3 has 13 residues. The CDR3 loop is CASQVRRNTEAFF. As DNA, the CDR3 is TGTGCCAGTCAGGTTAGGAGGAACACTGAAGCTTTCTTT.

This CDR3 is CAWSVRQDTEAFF. The CDR3, as DNA: TGTGCCTGGAGTGTAAGGCAGGACACTGAAGCTTTCTTT. This sequence joins TRBV30 and TRBJ1-1; D is unresolved. Germline V gene lookup returns CDR1 GTSNPN and CDR2 SVGIG (reference sequence). This CDR3 contains 13 residues. Trimming shortened V by 0 bases and J by 3 bases, and 8 bases separated the two germline ends.

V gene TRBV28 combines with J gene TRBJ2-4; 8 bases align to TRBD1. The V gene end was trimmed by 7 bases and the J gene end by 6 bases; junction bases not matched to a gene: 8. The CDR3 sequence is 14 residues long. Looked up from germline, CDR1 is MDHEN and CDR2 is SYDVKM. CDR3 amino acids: CASNQGGTGNIQYF. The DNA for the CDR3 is TGTGCCAGCAATCAAGGCGGGACAGGAAACATTCAGTACTTC.

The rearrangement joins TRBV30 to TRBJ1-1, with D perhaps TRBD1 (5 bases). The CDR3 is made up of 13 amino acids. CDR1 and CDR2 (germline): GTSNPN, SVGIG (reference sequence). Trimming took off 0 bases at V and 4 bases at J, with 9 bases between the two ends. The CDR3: CAWSVYGGTEAFF. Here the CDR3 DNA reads TGTGCCTGGAGTGTATACGGGGGCACTGAAGCTTTCTTT.

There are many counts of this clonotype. Here the CDR3 reads CASSHRTGKNTGELFF. CDR3 coding DNA: TGTGCCAGCAGTCACCGGACAGGGAAAAACACCGGGGAGCTGTTTTTT. This sequence joins TRBV12-3 or TRBV12-4 and TRBJ2-2; 8 nucleotides align to TRBD1. This CDR3 region has 16 residues. J was trimmed by 2 bases and V by 5 bases; bases with no gene match: 7.

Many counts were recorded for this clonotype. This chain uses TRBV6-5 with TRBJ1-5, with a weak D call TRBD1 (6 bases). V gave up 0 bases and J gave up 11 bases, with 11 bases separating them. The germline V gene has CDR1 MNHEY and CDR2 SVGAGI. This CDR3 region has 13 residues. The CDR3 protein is CASSYSHGTTQHF. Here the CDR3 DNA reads TGTGCCAGCAGTTACTCTCACGGGACAACCCAGCATTTT.

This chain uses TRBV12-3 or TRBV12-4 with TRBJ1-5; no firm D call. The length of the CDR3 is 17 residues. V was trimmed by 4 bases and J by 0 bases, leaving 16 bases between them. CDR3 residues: CASSSSSSGISNQPQHF. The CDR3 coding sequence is TGTGCCAGCAGTTCGTCTTCGTCTGGGATTAGCAATCAGCCCCAGCATTTT.

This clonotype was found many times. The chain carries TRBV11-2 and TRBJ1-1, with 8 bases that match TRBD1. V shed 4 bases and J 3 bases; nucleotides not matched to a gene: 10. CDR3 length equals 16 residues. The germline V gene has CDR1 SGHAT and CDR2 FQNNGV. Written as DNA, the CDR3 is TGTGCCAGCAGCTCCAGTATGGGACAGGAGTACACTGAAGCTTTCTTT. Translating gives CASSSSMGQEYTEAFF.